This T cell receptor beta chain was retrieved from a study of T cell responses to AZD1222 COVID-19 vaccine. Study-level findings and limits: CD4 TCRs linked to vaccination spanned spike, dominating at 160-218 and 743-854.

Generated by immunoSEQ multiplex PCR, the TCRdb table keeps only in-frame clones and is missing some. The sample contains about 150,000 clones, about 92% of which appear only once. Germline assignment: CDR1 SGHNT and CDR2 YENEEA. The CDR3 contains 13 residues. V was clipped by 0 bases and J by 5 bases, with 5 bases between them. Comments on this clone: Its antigen is currently unknown.

The V gene is TRBV11-3, the J gene TRBJ2-1, with D perhaps TRBD2 (5 bases). The specimen comprised peripheral blood, sampled 28 days after the second AZD1222 dose. The clonotype originates from an adult who received the AZD1222 COVID-19 vaccine. The CDR3, as DNA: TGTGCCAGCAGCTTAGAGAGGGACAATGAGCAGTTCTTC. It translates to CASSLERDNEQFF. The whole variable domain, remainder taken from reference TRBV11-3 and TRBJ2-1, is EAGVVQSPRYKIIEKKQPVAFWCNPISGHNTLYWYLQNLGQGPELLIRYENEEAVDDSQLPKDRFSAERLKGVDSTLKIQPAELGDSAVYLCASSLERDNEQFFGPGTRLTVL.